Each of the 12 T cell receptor beta chains below was sequenced from the same sample in a study of blood T cell repertoires in COVID-19. Method: immunoSEQ multiplex PCR; TCRdb's copy keeps in-frame clones and lacks some. This sample yields fewer than 250,000 clones, of which 88% are seen a single time; 1.7% belongs to the top ten. Sequencing input: peripheral blood. The receptors shown here come from a man between 65 and 85 years old with acute or convalescent COVID-19.

Here the CDR3 DNA reads TGTGCCAGCAGCGTAGGGGAGGACTATGGCTACACCTTC. This codes for CASSVGEDYGYTF. The chain is built from TRBV9 and TRBJ1-2; D call uncertain. The CDR3 has 13 residues. Per the germline V gene, CDR1 is SGDLS and CDR2 is YYNGEE. V dropped 0 bases and J dropped 3 bases, with 6 bases sitting between them. The complete variable domain, with remaining parts taken from reference TRBV9 and TRBJ1-2, reads DSGVTQTPKHLITATGQRVTLRCSPRSGDLSVYWYQQSLDQGLQFLIQYYNGEERAKGNILERFSAQQFPDLHSELNLSSLELGDSALYFCASSVGEDYGYTFGSGTRLTVV.

V is TRBV14 and J is TRBJ2-2; D might be TRBD2 (6 bases). The germline CDR1 and CDR2 sequences are SGHDN and FVKESK. CDR3 length: 15 residues. Trimming took off 1 base at V and 7 bases at J, with 13 bases between the two ends. In DNA, the CDR3 is TGTGCCAGCAGCCAAGTAGGAGGGGCCGTCGGGGAGCTGTTTTTT. Its protein is CASSQVGGAVGELFF.

The CDR3 sequence is CASSLTSGRNNEQFF. The CDR3 coding sequence is TGTGCCAGCAGCCTAACTAGCGGGAGGAACAATGAGCAGTTCTTC. The genes are TRBV2 and TRBJ2-1; the match to TRBD2 covers 12 bases. The germline CDR1 and CDR2 sequences are SNHLY and FYNNEI. The ends lost 6 bases at V and 5 bases at J; junction bases unmatched: 5. The CDR3 runs 15 residues.

This clone was seen only a few times. The chain joins TRBV27 to TRBJ2-7, with TRBD1 matching 7 bases. The CDR3 totals 18 residues. V lost 5 bases, J lost 1 base, and 17 bases stayed unmatched. Germline CDR1 is MNHEY and CDR2 is SMNVEV (reference sequence). The CDR3 loop is CASSPKTGQTGRSYEQYF. CDR3 in DNA: TGTGCCAGCAGTCCCAAGACAGGGCAGACGGGAAGATCCTACGAGCAGTACTTC.

V gene TRBV6-5 combines with J gene TRBJ1-2, with a tentative D call TRBD1 (6 bases). Germline V lookup: CDR1 MNHEY, CDR2 SVGAGI. V was trimmed by 0 bases and J by 3 bases, leaving 8 bases between them. The CDR3 extends over 14 amino acids. For the CDR3, the DNA is TGTGCCAGCAGTTACTCGGACAGCCACTATGGCTACACCTTC. Protein: CASSYSDSHYGYTF.

Concerning this clone itself: The identical CDR3 is also encoded by other nucleotide sequences in the sample. The chain recombines TRBV3-1 (or the pseudogene TRBV3-2) with TRBJ1-5; no definite D call. CDR3 length: 16 amino acids. Germline CDR1 and CDR2: LGHDT and YNNKEL (reference sequence). V gave up 1 base and J gave up 0 bases, with 10 bases separating them. CDR3 in amino acids: CASSQGGGYSNQPQHF. The CDR3 DNA follows: TGTGCCAGCAGCCAAGGGGGAGGGTATAGCAATCAGCCCCAGCATTTT.

This rearrangement joins TRBV25-1 to TRBJ1-4; 7 bases map to TRBD1. The CDR3 runs 12 residues. V was clipped by 7 bases and J by 10 bases; unmatched bases: 6. Germline V CDR1 and CDR2: MGHDK, SYGVNS. The CDR3 loop is CASNRGNGKLFF. In nucleotides, the CDR3 is TGTGCCAGCAACAGGGGAAACGGAAAACTGTTTTTT.

The CDR3 bases are TGTGCCAGTAGTACTGCCGGGACAGGGGGATTCGAGCAGTACTTC. It is translated as CASSTAGTGGFEQYF. The rearrangement links TRBV19 to TRBJ2-7; 11 bases fit TRBD1. This CDR3 comprises 15 residues. Germline V CDR1 and CDR2: LNHDA, SQIVND (reference sequence). J lost 6 bases, V lost 4 bases, and 8 bases had no gene match.

This rearrangement joins TRBV20-1 to TRBJ1-2; D gene uncertain. This CDR3 comprises 13 residues. Germline assignment: CDR1 DFQATT and CDR2 SNEGSKA (reference sequence). V dropped 3 bases and J dropped 5 bases, with 13 bases sitting between them. CDR3 bases: TGCAGTGCTAGTCTGGCCAGCGGGTATGGCTACACCTTC. This codes for CSASLASGYGYTF.

The gene calls are TRBV10-3 and TRBJ1-5; no clear D gene. Germline V gene lookup returns CDR1 ENHRY and CDR2 SYGVKD. The CDR3 totals 15 residues. Trimming cost V 2 bases and J 1 base, with 9 bases left between them. CDR3 loop: CAISESGPSNQPQHF. The CDR3, as DNA: TGTGCCATCAGTGAGAGTGGGCCGAGCAATCAGCCCCAGCATTTT.

This rearrangement joins TRBV4-3 to TRBJ1-4; 9 nucleotides line up with TRBD1. The CDR3 sequence is 15 residues long. V was pared by 4 bases and J by 7 bases, with 7 bases of the junction left unmatched. The germline gives CDR1 LGHNA, CDR2 YSLEER. The CDR3 DNA sequence: TGCGCCAGCAGCCGAAAAGGACAGGGGATTGAAAAACTGTTTTTT. This encodes CASSRKGQGIEKLFF.

This clone was detected only once. The chain joins TRBV3-1 (or the pseudogene TRBV3-2) to TRBJ2-1, with 7 bases fitting TRBD2. With V trimmed by 2 bases and J by 7 bases, 17 bases remained unmatched. CDR3 length equals 18 residues. Germline values: CDR1 LGHDT, CDR2 YNNKEL (reference sequence). The CDR3 is CASSQHGDGRAELNEQFF. CDR3 nucleotide sequence: TGTGCCAGCAGCCAACACGGCGATGGGAGGGCCGAATTGAATGAGCAGTTCTTC.